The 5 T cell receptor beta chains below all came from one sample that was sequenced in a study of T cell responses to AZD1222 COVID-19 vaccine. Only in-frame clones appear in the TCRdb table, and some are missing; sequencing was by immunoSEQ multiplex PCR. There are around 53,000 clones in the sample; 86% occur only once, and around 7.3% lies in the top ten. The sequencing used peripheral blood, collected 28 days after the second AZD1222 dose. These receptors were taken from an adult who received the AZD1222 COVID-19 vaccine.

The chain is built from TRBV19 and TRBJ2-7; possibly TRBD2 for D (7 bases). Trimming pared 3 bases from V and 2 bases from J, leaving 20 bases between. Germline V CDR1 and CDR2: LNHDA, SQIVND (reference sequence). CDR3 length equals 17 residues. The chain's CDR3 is CASSIVSGTRTAYEQYF. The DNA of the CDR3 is TGTGCCAGTAGTATTGTAAGCGGGACAAGGACCGCCTACGAGCAGTACTTC.

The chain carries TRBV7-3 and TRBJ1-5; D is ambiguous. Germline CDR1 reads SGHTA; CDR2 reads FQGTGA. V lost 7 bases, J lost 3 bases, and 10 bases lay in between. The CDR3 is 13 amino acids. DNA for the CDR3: TGTGCCAGCACCATACAACCCAATCAGCCCCAGCATTTT. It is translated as CASTIQPNQPQHF.

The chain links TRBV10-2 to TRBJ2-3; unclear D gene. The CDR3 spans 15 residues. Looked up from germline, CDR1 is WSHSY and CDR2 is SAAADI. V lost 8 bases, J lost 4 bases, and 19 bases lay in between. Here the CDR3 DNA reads TGCGCCAGCCTAAGGACCCTCGGTGGGGCAGATACGCAGTATTTT. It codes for CASLRTLGGADTQYF.

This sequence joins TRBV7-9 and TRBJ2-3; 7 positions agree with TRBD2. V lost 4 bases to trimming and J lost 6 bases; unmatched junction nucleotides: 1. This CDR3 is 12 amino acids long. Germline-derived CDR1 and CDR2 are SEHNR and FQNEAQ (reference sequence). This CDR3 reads CASSSAGDTQYF. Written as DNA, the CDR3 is TGTGCCAGCAGCTCAGCGGGGGATACGCAGTATTTT.

The CDR3 sequence: CASSKSGWLTEAFF. The CDR3 DNA follows: TGTGCCAGCAGTAAATCAGGGTGGCTCACTGAAGCTTTCTTT. J is TRBJ1-1 and V is TRBV6-5, with D perhaps TRBD1 (5 bases). Germline CDR1 reads MNHEY; CDR2 reads SVGAGI. The V gene lost 5 bases and the J gene lost 4 bases, with 14 bases spanning the gap. The CDR3 is 14 residues long.